The text below deals with one T cell receptor beta chain. The antigen is unknown. Sequenced by immunoSEQ multiplex PCR; TCRdb stores in-frame clones only, minus some. The sample carries roughly 89,000 clones, around 90% recorded once. J was trimmed by 2 bases and V by 7 bases; bases with no gene match: 4. Germline assignment: CDR1 SNHLY and CDR2 FYNNEI. The CDR3 spans 13 residues. The data stem from a study of graft-versus-host responses after intestinal transplantation. The overall study: Recipients received multivisceral, liver-intestinal, or isolated intestinal transplants. Uniformly, recipients were administered anti-thymocyte globulin induction with subsequent tacrolimus and steroids for around 3 years.

Study-wide points: Peak circulating GvH clone levels were associated with early post-transplant HvG declines. GvH clones appeared in recipient marrow, some first in ileum or blood.

The source was unstimulated CD4+ T cells sorted from spleen or lymph node cells, collected before intestinal transplant. This TCR was recovered from a human donor who received an intestinal transplant. The gene calls are TRBV2 and TRBJ1-2, with 7 bases lining up with TRBD1. CDR3 coding DNA: TGTGCCAGCAAAGCGACAGGGAACTATGGCTACACCTTC. It is translated as CASKATGNYGYTF. The whole variable domain, remainder taken from reference TRBV2 and TRBJ1-2, is EPEVTQTPSHQVTQMGQEVILRCVPISNHLYFYWYRQILGQKVEFLVSFYNNEISEKSEIFDDQFSVERPDGSNFTLKIRSTKLEDSAMYFCASKATGNYGYTFGSGTRLTVV.